Below are 12 T cell receptor beta chains sequenced from a single sample in a study of blood T cell repertoires in COVID-19. TCRdb keeps only in-frame clones here, not all; method: immunoSEQ multiplex PCR. The table includes roughly 63,000 clones, 74% detected once. Sequences were obtained from peripheral blood. These receptors all stem from a woman of 80 years or more with acute or convalescent COVID-19.

V gene TRBV5-8 combines with J gene TRBJ1-6; D is uncertain. The germline V gene has CDR1 SGHTS and CDR2 YDEGEE. This CDR3 spans 17 amino acids. Trimming removed 1 base at V and 0 bases at J, with 11 bases between. The CDR3 nucleotides read TGTGCCAGCAGCTTGATGGTCGGGAGCTCCTATAATTCACCCCTCCACTTT. Its translation is CASSLMVGSSYNSPLHF.

J is TRBJ1-2 and V is TRBV6-5, with 11 bases identical to TRBD1. Germline CDR1 and CDR2: MNHEY and SVGAGI. Trimming cost V 7 bases and J 4 bases; bases outside gene matches: 5. The CDR3 length is 14 residues. The CDR3 DNA sequence: TGTGCCAGCATCCGGACAGGGGGCTCCTATGGCTACACCTTC. Translating it yields CASIRTGGSYGYTF.

The chain has TRBV6-5 and TRBJ2-5, with TRBD1 matching 11 bases. There are 15 residues in the CDR3. Looked up from germline, CDR1 is MNHEY and CDR2 is SVGAGI. With 6 bases clipped from V and 5 bases from J, the junction kept 8 bases outside the gene matches. The CDR3 loop reads CASRGQGAGFETQYF. DNA of the CDR3: TGTGCCAGCAGAGGACAGGGGGCTGGTTTCGAGACCCAGTACTTC.

V gene TRBV7-2 combines with J gene TRBJ2-7; 7 positions match TRBD2. J gave up 6 bases and V 5 bases, and 13 bases lay outside the gene matches. The CDR3 length is 15 residues. The germline CDR1 and CDR2 sequences are SGHTA and FQGNSA. CDR3 loop: CASSRTRGPLGEQYF. CDR3 coding DNA: TGTGCCAGCAGCCGGACTAGGGGACCCCTCGGCGAGCAGTACTTC.

This clone was seen just once. The rearrangement uses TRBV3-1 (or the pseudogene TRBV3-2) and TRBJ1-1; D unclear. The V and J ends lost 3 bases and 4 bases respectively, with 9 bases between them. This CDR3 contains 13 residues. Germline CDR1 reads LGHDT; CDR2 reads YNNKEL (reference sequence). The DNA for the CDR3 is TGTGCCAGCAGCCAGATCAGCGGCACTGAAGCTTTCTTT. Protein: CASSQISGTEAFF.

The chain recombines TRBV14 with TRBJ2-2; TRBD2 aligns across 8 bases. The CDR3 is made up of 19 amino acids. Trimming removed 5 bases from V and 0 bases from J; junction bases left unmatched: 14. CDR1 and CDR2 from the germline V gene are SGHDN and FVKESK. CDR3 amino acids: CASSARGRTSGTNTGELFF. The CDR3, as DNA: TGTGCCAGCAGCGCGAGGGGGAGAACTAGCGGAACGAACACCGGGGAGCTGTTTTTT. Full variable domain (outside the CDR3, taken from reference TRBV14 and TRBJ2-2): EAGVTQFPSHSVIEKGQTVTLRCDPISGHDNLYWYRRVMGKEIKFLLHFVKESKQDESGMPNNRFLAERTGGTYSTLKVQPAELEDSGVYFCASSARGRTSGTNTGELFFGEGSRLTVL.

The chain carries TRBV5-6 and TRBJ2-5; TRBD2 aligns across 7 bases. With 5 bases clipped from V and 5 bases from J, the junction kept 6 bases outside the gene matches. The CDR3 is 13 residues long. Germline assignment: CDR1 SGHDT and CDR2 YYEEEE. CDR3 bases: TGTGCCAGCAGGCCACTAGCGCGCGAGACCCAGTACTTC. As protein: CASRPLARETQYF.

A single count supports this clone. The V call is TRBV5-1, the J call TRBJ2-5, with TRBD2 matching over 9 bases. Per the germline V gene, CDR1 is SGHRS and CDR2 is YFSETQ. The length of the CDR3 is 19 residues. V gave up 3 bases and J gave up 2 bases; unmatched junction bases: 17. The CDR3 nucleotides read TGCGCCAGCAGCTCCACGAAAGGACTAGCGAACAACTTACAAGAGACCCAGTACTTC. It yields the protein CASSSTKGLANNLQETQYF.

The chain links TRBV30 to TRBJ2-1; D call uncertain. Germline CDR1 reads GTSNPN; CDR2 reads SVGIG (reference sequence). V lost 5 bases, J lost 6 bases, and 8 bases lay in between. This CDR3 contains 11 residues. The CDR3 loop is CAWALGNEQFF. CDR3 bases: TGTGCCTGGGCCCTCGGCAATGAGCAGTTCTTC.

The chain has TRBV2 and TRBJ2-1, with 14 nucleotides matching TRBD2. From germline, CDR1 is SNHLY and CDR2 FYNNEI. The CDR3 extends over 15 amino acids. Trimming at V came to 8 bases and at J to 7 bases, leaving 7 bases not matched to a gene. The CDR3 reads CASRRLAGGPNEQFF. The CDR3 region has the DNA TGTGCCAGCCGTAGACTAGCGGGAGGGCCGAATGAGCAGTTCTTC.

V is TRBV27 and J is TRBJ2-3; 14 bases are a match to TRBD2. With 2 bases clipped from V and 10 bases from J, the junction kept 5 bases outside the gene matches. The CDR3 sequence is 15 residues long. Germline CDR1 and CDR2: MNHEY and SMNVEV (reference sequence). Written as DNA, the CDR3 is TGTGCCAGCAGTTTACGGACTAGCGGGAGGAGGGCGCAGTATTTT. It translates to CASSLRTSGRRAQYF.

This clone was observed a few times. The chain links TRBV14 to TRBJ1-5; possibly TRBD1 for D (6 bases). Germline CDR1 SGHDN, CDR2 FVKESK. Deletions cut 5 bases from V and 1 base from J, with 9 bases between. The CDR3 has 14 residues. The CDR3 reads CASSAGGSNQPQHF. For the CDR3, the DNA is TGTGCCAGCAGCGCTGGGGGCAGCAATCAGCCCCAGCATTTT.